This entry is about one T cell receptor (beta chain). Its matching antigen is unknown. The table came from immunoSEQ multiplex PCR; TCRdb's copy has only in-frame clones and leaves some out. The sample yields 300,000 to 400,000 clones, around 86% seen once. Treatment denoted: roughly 20 received Ad26.COV2.S at low or high dose, single or two shots; 5 received placebo; per-sample allocation not given. Day 63 following the first vaccine or placebo injection was when the samples were taken. The sample comes from a study of Ad26.COV2.S vaccination and SARS-CoV-2 variants. In the study overall: The trial was COV1001 and the donor's arm was Ad26.COV2.S.

Regarding the study as a whole: Vaccine recipients posted higher spike-specific TCR breadth than their placebo counterparts. Quantification of TCR breadth and depth may have yielded underestimates of total T cell responses.

The sample was peripheral blood, taken in a trial of Ad26.COV2.S vaccine versus placebo. The sequence was obtained from a person between 18 and 65 years old who received the Ad26.COV2.S COVID-19 vaccine or a placebo.

The CDR3 DNA sequence: TGTGCCAGCTCACCGGACGGATTCTACGAGCAGTACTTC. Translation gives CASSPDGFYEQYF. The V and J genes are TRBV18 and TRBJ2-7; unclear D gene. The CDR3 loop spans 13 amino acids. CDR1 is KGHSH and CDR2 is LQKENI in the germline V gene. V was trimmed by 3 bases and J by 3 bases, leaving 9 bases between them.